A selection of T cell receptor beta chains follows, all from one sample in a study of cytomegalovirus exposure and HLA in healthy donors. Sequencing was performed with immunoSEQ multiplex PCR; in TCRdb, only in-frame clones are kept and a portion is missing. The sample has roughly 73,000 clones, 85% to 95% seen once. Sequencing was done on a sample of PBMCs. The receptors come from a man younger than 35 in good health and CMV-seronegative. CDR3s leave out the opening cysteine and the closing phenylalanine or tryptophan. The size of a clone is reported for some rows only, either as once, few or many, or as a class for expanded clones.

clone size,J gene,V gene,CDR3 protein
-,TRBJ1-5,TRBV19,ASSIEDRAGYNQPQH
-,TRBJ1-6,TRBV27,ASSFSATWTDENSPLH
-,TRBJ1-2,TRBV5-4,ASSSNPQAGAVYGYT
-,TRBJ2-5,TRBV4-1,ASSQTGGLETQY
-,TRBJ1-5,TRBV6-6,ASSSSGGPNQPQH
once,TRBJ1-1,TRBV5-8,ASSWGQGMNTEAF
once,TRBJ1-2,TRBV19,ASSSEYAGIGYT
-,TRBJ2-5,TRBV27,ASRRGAETQY
-,TRBJ1-4,TRBV27,ASSMTGGTGDEKLF
-,TRBJ1-2,TRBV19,ASSMTATGAANYGYT
-,TRBJ2-5,TRBV6-5,ASSLATGVETQY
-,TRBJ2-5,TRBV7-2,ASSSLQWGGTQY
-,TRBJ2-1,TRBV28,ASRQGSSYNEQF